One sample yielded the 15 T cell receptor beta chains listed below, sequenced in a study of T cells in tuberculosis. The data were produced by immunoSEQ multiplex PCR, yet TCRdb's version contains in-frame clones alone and is incomplete. The table has about 24,000 clones, roughly 96% seen once. What was sequenced was PBMCs. The source is a donor between 10 and 35 years old with latent tuberculosis or without tuberculosis infection.

V and J are TRBV6-5 and TRBJ1-2, with 12 bases fitting TRBD1. With V trimmed by 5 bases and J by 3 bases, 4 bases remained unmatched. The V gene's germline CDR1 is MNHEY and CDR2 SVGAGI. CDR3 size: 15 residues. Written as DNA, the CDR3 is TGTGCCAGCAGTCCCGGGACAGGGGGCCACTATGGCTACACCTTC. Encoded protein: CASSPGTGGHYGYTF.

The chain employs TRBV5-1 and TRBJ1-2; D is undetermined. The CDR3 runs 16 residues. In germline, CDR1 is SGHRS, CDR2 YFSETQ. With 1 base removed from V and 6 bases from J, the gap between germline ends came to 19 bases. The CDR3 sequence: CASSLRVSALFDGYTF. CDR3 DNA sequence: TGCGCCAGCAGCTTGCGGGTTTCGGCCTTGTTTGATGGCTACACCTTC. Full variable domain (outside the CDR3, taken from reference TRBV5-1 and TRBJ1-2): KAGVTQTPRYLIKTRGQQVTLSCSPISGHRSVSWYQQTPGQGLQFLFEYFSETQRNKGNFPGRFSGRQFSNSRSEMNVSTLELGDSALYLCASSLRVSALFDGYTFGSGTRLTVV.

This chain joins TRBV19 and TRBJ1-5, with 10 bases matching TRBD1. Unmatched junction bases numbered 5, after V lost 6 bases and J lost 0 bases. The CDR3 is 16 amino acids. CDR1 and CDR2 from the germline V gene are LNHDA and SQIVND (reference sequence). The CDR3 DNA sequence: TGTGCCAGTAGGGGGACAGGGGAATATAGCAATCAGCCCCAGCATTTT. It translates to CASRGTGEYSNQPQHF.

CDR3 in amino acids: CASSLGEDGPQHF. In nucleotides, the CDR3 is TGTGCCAGCAGCTTAGGGGAGGATGGGCCCCAGCATTTT. The chain employs TRBV7-6 and TRBJ1-5; D ambiguous. This CDR3 has 13 residues. V lost 1 base to trimming and J lost 9 bases, with 10 bases between them. Per the germline V gene, CDR1 is SGHVS and CDR2 is FNYEAQ. The whole variable domain, filled in from reference TRBV7-6 and TRBJ1-5, reads GAGVSQSPRYKVTKRGQDVALRCDPISGHVSLYWYRQALGQGPEFLTYFNYEAQQDKSGLPNDRFSAERPEGSISTLTIQRTEQRDSAMYRCASSLGEDGPQHFGDGTRLSIL.

The rearrangement joins TRBV6-1 to TRBJ1-5; D call uncertain. Germline loops: CDR1 MNHNS, CDR2 SASEGT. The CDR3 runs 15 residues. The ends were cut back, 2 bases at V and 0 bases at J, with 8 bases in the middle. This chain's CDR3 is CASSELYYSNQPQHF. The CDR3 nucleotides read TGTGCCAGCAGTGAACTGTACTATAGCAATCAGCCCCAGCATTTT.

The chain joins TRBV9 to TRBJ1-1; TRBD1 matches at 10 bases. The ends lost 3 bases at V and 7 bases at J; junction bases unmatched: 12. Germline V gene sequence: CDR1 SGDLS, CDR2 YYNGEE. The CDR3 runs to 16 residues. CDR3 sequence: CASSGLGQGKTGEAFF. The CDR3 DNA reads TGTGCCAGCAGCGGTTTGGGACAGGGGAAAACGGGTGAAGCTTTCTTT. The full variable domain, completed using reference TRBV9 and TRBJ1-1, is DSGVTQTPKHLITATGQRVTLRCSPRSGDLSVYWYQQSLDQGLQFLIQYYNGEERAKGNILERFSAQQFPDLHSELNLSSLELGDSALYFCASSGLGQGKTGEAFFGQGTRLTVV.

This chain joins TRBV23-1 and TRBJ1-2; 9 nucleotides agree with TRBD1. TRBV23-1 is an open reading frame, and its role is uncertain. V was pared by 0 bases and J by 5 bases, with 4 bases of the junction left unmatched. The CDR3 runs 15 residues. The CDR3 is CASSQSDRGQYGYTF. For the CDR3, the DNA is TGCGCCAGCAGTCAATCGGACAGGGGACAGTATGGCTACACCTTC.

This clone was counted once. This chain connects TRBV4-1 to TRBJ2-3; D gene unclear. The CDR3 is 14 residues long. Germline CDR1 is MGHRA and CDR2 is YSYEKL. The germline V and J ends were trimmed by 2 bases and 1 base, with 7 bases remaining between them. CDR3 nucleotides: TGCGCCAGCAGCCAACTCCCCGGCACAGATACGCAGTATTTT. Translation: CASSQLPGTDTQYF.

V usage is TRBV10-1 and J usage is TRBJ2-3; 8 positions agree with TRBD2. The CDR3 is made up of 15 amino acids. Losses at the gene ends were 3 bases for V and 5 bases for J; bases not matched to a gene: 7. Germline CDR1 WNHNN, CDR2 SYGVQD (reference sequence). DNA for the CDR3: TGCGCCAGCAGTGATACGGGGGGGCCGGGAGATACGCAGTATTTT. Its protein product is CASSDTGGPGDTQYF.

The V and J genes are TRBV9 and TRBJ2-1; 8 bases fit TRBD1. This CDR3 is 14 amino acids long. CDR1 is SGDLS and CDR2 is YYNGEE in the germline V gene. Unmatched junction bases numbered 3, after V lost 0 bases and J lost 7 bases. CDR3 protein: CASSVVDRVNEQFF. For the CDR3, the DNA is TGTGCCAGCAGCGTAGTGGACAGGGTGAATGAGCAGTTCTTC. Full variable domain (missing parts from reference TRBV9 and TRBJ2-1): DSGVTQTPKHLITATGQRVTLRCSPRSGDLSVYWYQQSLDQGLQFLIQYYNGEERAKGNILERFSAQQFPDLHSELNLSSLELGDSALYFCASSVVDRVNEQFFGPGTRLTVL.

The CDR3 protein is CASSLIGGDKGYTF. The CDR3 region has the DNA TGTGCCAGCAGTTTAATCGGGGGGGATAAAGGCTACACCTTC. The chain links TRBV27 to TRBJ1-2; possible D gene TRBD1, 5 bases. V was clipped by 2 bases and J by 8 bases, with 15 bases between them. CDR3 length: 14 residues. Germline V gene sequence: CDR1 MNHEY, CDR2 SMNVEV (reference sequence).

This chain uses TRBV9 with TRBJ2-2; TRBD2 is a possible D gene (6 bases). The germline V gene encodes CDR1 SGDLS and CDR2 YYNGEE. The germline V and J ends were trimmed by 0 bases and 5 bases, with 11 bases remaining between them. This CDR3 has 15 residues. The CDR3, as DNA: TGTGCCAGCAGCGTAGCTACCCGGGGGACCGGGGAGCTGTTTTTT. It yields the protein CASSVATRGTGELFF.

The gene calls are TRBV7-3 and TRBJ1-2, with 8 bases aligning to TRBD1. This CDR3 is built from 15 residues. V lost 4 bases, J lost 4 bases, and 8 bases stayed unmatched. Germline V gene lookup returns CDR1 SGHTA and CDR2 FQGTGA. CDR3 sequence reads: CASSSSATGVYGYTF. The DNA for the CDR3 is TGTGCCAGCAGCTCCTCCGCGACAGGGGTCTATGGCTACACCTTC.

The V and J genes are TRBV27 and TRBJ1-2; D perhaps matches TRBD1 (6 bases). The germline gives CDR1 MNHEY, CDR2 SMNVEV (reference sequence). The CDR3 sequence is 14 residues long. The V end was cut by 2 bases, the J end by 8 bases, with 15 bases between. The CDR3 DNA reads TGTGCCAGCAGTTTAGGGGGCGGGGGGGGCGGCTACACCTTC. Protein product: CASSLGGGGGGYTF.

The chain recombines TRBV18 with TRBJ1-1; D remains unclear. Per germline, CDR1 KGHSH and CDR2 LQKENI. The V end lost 1 base, the J end lost 6 bases, and 12 bases lay between the germline ends. This CDR3 has 14 residues. The CDR3 protein is CASSPLRAPPEAFF. Written as DNA, the CDR3 is TGTGCCAGCTCACCACTGAGAGCACCCCCTGAAGCTTTCTTT.